Here is one T cell receptor (beta chain) with its context. Its cognate antigen has yet to be identified. Base qualities are not provided; no much larger clone lies one nucleotide away. Including the terminal cysteine and phenylalanine, the CDR3 comprises 16 residues. The sequence is cut down to CDR3 DNA, 48 bases in frame from base 1. V ends up 3 bases short and J 4 bases short, with an unmatched junction base count of 5. From a lookup of the germline V gene, CDR1 and CDR2 are SGDLS and YYNGEE. The sample's time point, from its label and the paper: blood 2 weeks post-SBRT. According to the study, the label for this sample's treatment or condition signals: 15 Gy SBRT to primary tumor, nephrectomy 4 weeks later. Serial peripheral blood from radiation-treated patients was sampled at baseline, 2 weeks and 4 weeks after SBRT to track tumor-enriched clonotypes. Every patient's renal cell carcinoma showed clear cell pathology. Genomic DNA for TCR sequencing was prepared using the QIAamp DNA Blood Mini Kit (Qiagen). The analyses included just those samples that passed every quality control check.

The sample belongs to a study of radiation and T cells in renal cell carcinoma (dated by TCRdb to about 2020). Study-wide context: Samples were obtained from a clinical trial, in which 15 Gy stereotactic body radiation therapy was delivered to primary renal cell carcinomas and nephrectomy was performed 4 weeks later. A total of 50 to 60 samples underwent TCR beta sequencing, made up of some 26 tumors and some 27 peripheral blood samples. Across all 50 or so samples, under 5,000,000 unique CDR3 nucleotide sequences encoding about 2.4 million unique CDR3 amino acid sequences were identified.

TCR beta libraries were generated from genomic DNA with the immunoSEQ kit, following the manufacturer's recommendations. To prepare the libraries, a first multiplex PCR with proprietary primers was run, followed by a second PCR that added unique barcodes, and a bead cleanup was done after each round. A kit-provided positive control reaction and a negative control reaction were included in every sample batch. The final libraries underwent checking on an Agilent 4200 TapeStation D1000 ScreenTape, volumetric pooling, and quantification by qPCR. Sequencing was performed on an Illumina NextSeq500 with a MidOutput 150-cycle cartridge, and 156 Read1 and 15 Index1 cycles were run with kit custom primers. The pooled library was loaded at 0.75 to 1 pM with an approximately 22% PhiX control spike-in. As for how the authors treated the data: Vendor-processed data were analyzed in R, and a clonotype was defined as all T cells sharing the same CDR3 nucleotide sequence. For clone abundance analyses, frequencies were normalized to the 10,000 most abundant clones per sample. Public T cell clones, averaging fewer than five per sample, were removed before analysis. Tumor-enriched and baseline blood-enriched clonotypes were defined by at least a 32-fold difference in abundance between compartments. A beta-binomial differential abundance model was applied to find clonotypes that expanded or contracted between blood time points. The Baroni-Urbani and Buser coefficient was used to measure tumor-blood repertoire similarity, and groups were compared with two-tailed Wilcoxon tests in R. The immuneACCESS repertoire file appears here via TCRdb, limited to in-frame rearrangements. These files lack a portion of the clones; in checked studies, under half of the deficit traces to unresolved V genes, and the cause of the others is not known. From that table come the V and J calls and clone size; the DNA was used to work out D and trimming. The sample table holds roughly 75,000 clones, of which 82% were seen once. The ten largest clones represent 5.8% of the sample.

The paper's findings and limits, for the study overall: In blood, the top tumor clonotypes increased between baseline and 2 weeks post-radiation and then shrank by 4 weeks, which suggests that tumor-resident clones expanded only transiently. With a single-armed trial design, the study had no way to address how radiation dose or scheduling affects the TCR repertoire. Because pretreatment tumor biopsies were not available, the baseline intratumoral presence of clonotypes could not be determined. Tracking of blood repertoire dynamics stopped at approximately four weeks after treatment, with no follow-up past that point.

The chain joins TRBV9 to TRBJ2-7; 15 bases in between match TRBD2. Sequenced material: blood, taken from a patient whose treatment included radiotherapy and nephrectomy. This receptor was obtained from a man aged 60 to 69 with renal cell carcinoma. At the DNA level, the sequence is TGTGCCAGCAGCGCGGGACTAGCGGGAGGTATTTACGAGCAGTACTTC. Translated, it reads CASSAGLAGGIYEQYF.